This T cell receptor (beta chain) was documented in a study of T-cell memory formation after mild COVID-19. As for the study in general: There were largely donor-specific TCR clusters. Study conclusions and caveats: Confirmation of SARS-CoV-2 specificity was lacking for second-wave clones peaking day 37. Clones contracting across day 15 to 85 had a balanced CD4/CD8 profile; later expanding clones leaned CD4+.

It was 5'RACE with constant-segment primers that produced the TCR alpha and TCR beta cDNA libraries, which carried sample barcodes and UMIs. MiXCR, run by TCRdb on the 5' RACE reads, gives a single entry per CDR3 protein. The repertoire includes around 200,000 distinct CDR3 sequences, 9% to 10% of them detected once, and 3% to 4% sits in the top ten. Germline loops: CDR1 SGHVS, CDR2 FNYEAQ. There are 16 residues in the CDR3. V shed 0 bases and J 6 bases; nucleotides not matched to a gene: 4. About this clonotype itself: The antigen remains undetermined.

The J gene is TRBJ2-3, the V gene TRBV7-6; 12 nucleotides match TRBD2. This clonotype was obtained from a man younger than 30 who had mild COVID-19 (a few samples of this study predate the infection). Cell type and time point are not known. The specimen was PBMCs or a T cell subset sorted from them (not recorded which). In DNA, the CDR3 is TGTGCCAGCAGCTTAGCTGGACTAGCGGGGTTCGATACGCAGTATTTT. Residues: CASSLAGLAGFDTQYF.